This T cell receptor (beta chain) was documented in a study of blood T cells in healthy people across ages. Trimming stripped 1 base from V and 0 bases from J, with 6 bases between. CDR1 MGHDK and CDR2 SYGVNS come from the germline V gene. This CDR3 has 14 amino acids. PCR was performed a second time for about 7 to 12 cycles using a sample-barcoded 5' primer and a J-beta primer mix. One entry per CDR3 protein results from TCRdb running MiXCR on the 5' RACE reads. The table lists about 380,000 distinct CDR3 sequences, more than 45% of them singletons, with around 50% in the top ten. For this clonotype: Being one base from a much bigger clone, this may be a read error.

V is TRBV25-1 and J is TRBJ1-2; D call uncertain. The sequence derives from a man aged 60-69 years in good health. Specimen: blood. The CDR3 nucleotides are TGTGCCAGCAGTGAATGGGGAGCTAACTATGGCTACACCTTC. Translating it yields CASSEWGANYGYTF.